This T cell receptor beta chain was captured in a study of vaccination and CD4 T cells after COVID-19. The CDR3 spans 14 residues. Germline V gives CDR1 SGHAT, CDR2 FQNNGV. V shed 3 bases, J shed 4 bases, and the junction held 4 bases outside the gene matches. Regarding this clonotype: Its antigen is currently unknown.

Sequenced with the Oncomine TCR Beta short-read assay was DNA taken from cultured CD4+ T cells. TCRdb passed the PCR reads through MiXCR, listing each CDR3 protein once. The table includes around 20,000 distinct CDR3 sequences, about 44% detected once. Sample treatment: approximately 9-day PBMC culture with coronavirus spike peptide pools or control peptides (ViraFEST assay). The receptor comes from a human donor who had recovered from COVID-19. Source: CD4+ T cells from blood, cultured in vitro, taken before SARS-CoV-2 vaccination. The V gene is TRBV11-2, the J gene TRBJ1-2, with 8 nucleotides matching TRBD1. The CDR3 here is CASSFGQGGYGYTF. Written as DNA, the CDR3 is TGTGCCAGCAGCTTCGGACAGGGAGGCTATGGCTACACCTTC.